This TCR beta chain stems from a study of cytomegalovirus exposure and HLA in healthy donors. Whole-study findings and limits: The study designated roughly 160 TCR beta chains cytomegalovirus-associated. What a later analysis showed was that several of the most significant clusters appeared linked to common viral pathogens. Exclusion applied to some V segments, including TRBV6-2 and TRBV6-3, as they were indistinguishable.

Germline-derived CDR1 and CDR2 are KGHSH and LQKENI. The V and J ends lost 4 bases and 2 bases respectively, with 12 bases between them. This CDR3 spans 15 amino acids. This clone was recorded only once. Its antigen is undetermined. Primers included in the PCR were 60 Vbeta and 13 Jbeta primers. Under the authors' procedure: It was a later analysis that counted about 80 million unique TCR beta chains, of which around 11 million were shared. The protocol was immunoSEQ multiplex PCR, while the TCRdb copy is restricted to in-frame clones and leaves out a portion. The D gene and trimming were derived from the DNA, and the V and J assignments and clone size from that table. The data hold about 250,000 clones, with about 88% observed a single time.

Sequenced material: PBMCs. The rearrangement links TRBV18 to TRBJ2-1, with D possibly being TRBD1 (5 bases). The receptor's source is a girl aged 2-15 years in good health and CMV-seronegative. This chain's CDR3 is CASSLGAEAYNEQFF. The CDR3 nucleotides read TGTGCCAGCTCACTTGGGGCAGAAGCCTACAATGAGCAGTTCTTC. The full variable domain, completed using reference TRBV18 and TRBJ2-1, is NAGVMQNPRHLVRRRGQEARLRCSPMKGHSHVYWYRQLPEEGLKFMVYLQKENIIDESGMPKERFSAEFPKEGPSILRIQQVVRGDSAAYFCASSLGAEAYNEQFFGPGTRLTVL.